The 7 T cell receptor beta chains below were found in one sample sequenced in a study of T cell changes during pregnancy in multiple sclerosis. Profiled with immunoSEQ multiplex PCR; TCRdb holds only in-frame clones, not every one. The sample lists some 38,000 clones; around 91% were seen once. The sequencing used CD4+ T cells from peripheral blood mononuclear cells, collected in the second trimester of pregnancy. The receptors come from a female donor in good health, enrolled as a control in a pregnancy study.

This sequence joins TRBV7-8 and TRBJ1-2; D is undetermined. V was shortened by 5 bases and J by 3 bases, with 13 bases between the two germline ends. Germline-derived CDR1 and CDR2 are SGHVS and FQNEAQ. This CDR3 comprises 14 residues. The CDR3 DNA is TGTGCCAGCAGCCCGAGACGGGGAGACTATGGCTACACCTTC. Translated: CASSPRRGDYGYTF.

V usage is TRBV5-5 and J usage is TRBJ2-3; 9 nucleotides align to TRBD1. This CDR3 is built from 15 residues. V shed 4 bases and J 4 bases; nucleotides not matched to a gene: 7. Germline values: CDR1 SGHKS, CDR2 YYEKEE (reference sequence). The CDR3 DNA reads as TGTGCCAGCAGCCGGACAGGGGAGGAAGCAGATACGCAGTATTTT. It codes for CASSRTGEEADTQYF. Filled out from reference TRBV5-5 and TRBJ2-3, the complete variable domain reads DAGVTQSPTHLIKTRGQQVTLRCSPISGHKSVSWYQQVLGQGPQFIFQYYEKEERGRGNFPDRFSARQFPNYSSELNVNALLLGDSALYLCASSRTGEEADTQYFGPGTRLTVL.

The chain combines TRBV28 with TRBJ2-6, with 7 bases that match TRBD1. CDR1 is MDHEN and CDR2 is SYDVKM in the germline V gene. J gave up 0 bases and V 6 bases, and 11 bases lay outside the gene matches. The CDR3 covers 18 residues. CDR3 protein: CASSLRQGLNSGANVLTF. The CDR3 DNA reads as TGTGCCAGCAGCCTCAGACAGGGTTTGAACTCTGGGGCCAACGTCCTGACTTTC.

The rearrangement links TRBV7-9 to TRBJ1-4, with TRBD1 matching 7 bases. CDR3 length equals 12 residues. Germline CDR1 SEHNR, CDR2 FQNEAQ (reference sequence). The trim removed 6 bases at V and 8 bases at J, leaving 3 bases unmatched. This CDR3 is CASRKTGEKLFF. The DNA of the CDR3 is TGTGCCAGCAGAAAGACAGGGGAAAAACTGTTTTTT. Variable domain in full (rest from reference TRBV7-9 and TRBJ1-4): DTGVSQNPRHKITKRGQNVTFRCDPISEHNRLYWYRQTLGQGPEFLTYFQNEAQLEKSRLLSDRFSAERPKGSFSTLEIQRTEQGDSAMYLCASRKTGEKLFFGSGTQLSVL.

This chain connects TRBV5-1 to TRBJ1-2, with a weak D call TRBD1 (6 bases). The CDR3 loop spans 14 amino acids. The germline CDR1 and CDR2 sequences are SGHRS and YFSETQ. V shed 2 bases and J shed 4 bases, with 12 bases lying between them. CDR3 sequence: CASSFPQGIYGYTF. The CDR3 DNA reads TGCGCCAGCAGCTTCCCACAGGGAATCTATGGCTACACCTTC.

V is TRBV7-2 and J is TRBJ2-2, with D possibly being TRBD2 (6 bases). From germline, CDR1 is SGHTA and CDR2 FQGNSA. There are 18 residues in the CDR3. Trimming removed 5 bases at V and 0 bases at J, with 19 bases between. The CDR3 nucleotides read TGTGCCAGCAGCCCGCGCCCGGGGGTGGGCCCGAACACCGGGGAGCTGTTTTTT. This sequence encodes CASSPRPGVGPNTGELFF. Based on the CDR3 plus reference TRBV7-2 and TRBJ2-2, the full variable domain is GAGVSQSPSNKVTEKGKDVELRCDPISGHTALYWYRQSLGQGLEFLIYFQGNSAPDKSGLPSDRFSAERTGGSVSTLTIQRTQQEDSAVYLCASSPRPGVGPNTGELFFGEGSRLTVL.

CDR3 nucleotides: TGTGCCAGTAGTACGCGGACAGTACAAGAGACCCAGTACTTC. Residues: CASSTRTVQETQYF. The genes are TRBV19 and TRBJ2-5; perhaps TRBD1 as D (6 bases). This CDR3 contains 14 residues. Trimming stripped 4 bases from V and 2 bases from J, with 11 bases between. CDR1 is LNHDA, CDR2 SQIVND, per germline (reference sequence).